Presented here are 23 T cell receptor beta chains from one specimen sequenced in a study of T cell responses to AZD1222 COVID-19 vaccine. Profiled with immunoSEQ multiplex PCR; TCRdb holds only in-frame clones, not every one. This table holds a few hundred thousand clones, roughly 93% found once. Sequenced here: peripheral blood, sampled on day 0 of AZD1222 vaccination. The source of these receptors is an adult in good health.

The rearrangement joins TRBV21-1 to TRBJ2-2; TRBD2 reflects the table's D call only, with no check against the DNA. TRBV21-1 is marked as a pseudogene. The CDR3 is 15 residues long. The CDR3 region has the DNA TGTGCCAGCAGGGGGAGGGGCCGGAACACCGGGGAGCTGTTTTTT. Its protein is CASRGRGRNTGELFF.

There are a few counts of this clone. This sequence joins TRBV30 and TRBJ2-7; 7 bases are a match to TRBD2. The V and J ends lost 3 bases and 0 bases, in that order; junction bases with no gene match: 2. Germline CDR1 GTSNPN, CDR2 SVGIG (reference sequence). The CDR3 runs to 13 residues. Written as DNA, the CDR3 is TGTGCCTGGAGACTAGCGAGCTCCTACGAGCAGTACTTC. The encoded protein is CAWRLASSYEQYF.

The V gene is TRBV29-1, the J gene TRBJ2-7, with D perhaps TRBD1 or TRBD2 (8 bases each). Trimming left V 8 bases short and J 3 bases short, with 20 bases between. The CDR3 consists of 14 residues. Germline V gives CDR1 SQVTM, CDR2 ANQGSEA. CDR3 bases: TGCAGCACCCGGGGGGGGACAGGAGTCTACGAGCAGTACTTC. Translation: CSTRGGTGVYEQYF.

CDR3 in DNA: TGTGCCACCCATGGGGAGGGGACGCCCGGCTACACCTTC. Translating gives CATHGEGTPGYTF. The rearrangement joins TRBV28 to TRBJ1-2; tentative D call: TRBD1 (5 bases). The length of the CDR3 is 13 residues. CDR1 MDHEN and CDR2 SYDVKM come from the germline V gene. V was cut by 10 bases and J by 8 bases, with 20 bases left in between.

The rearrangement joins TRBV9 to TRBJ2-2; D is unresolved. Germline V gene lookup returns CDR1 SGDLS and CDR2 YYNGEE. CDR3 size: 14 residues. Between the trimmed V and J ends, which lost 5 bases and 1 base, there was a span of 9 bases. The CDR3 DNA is TGTGCCAGCAGGGGCCTATGGAACACCGGGGAGCTGTTTTTT. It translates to CASRGLWNTGELFF.

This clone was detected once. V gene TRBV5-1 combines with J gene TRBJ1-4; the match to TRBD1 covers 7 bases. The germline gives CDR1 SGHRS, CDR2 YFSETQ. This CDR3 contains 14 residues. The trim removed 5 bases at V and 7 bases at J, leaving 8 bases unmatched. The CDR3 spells CASRANRGGEKLFF. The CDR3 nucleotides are TGCGCCAGCAGGGCGAACAGGGGCGGTGAAAAACTGTTTTTT.

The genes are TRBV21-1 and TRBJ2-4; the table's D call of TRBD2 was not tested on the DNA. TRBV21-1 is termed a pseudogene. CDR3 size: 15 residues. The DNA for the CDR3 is TGTGCCACCGGGGGGTTTTCTTTAGCCAAAAACATTCAGTACTTC. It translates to CATGGFSLAKNIQYF.

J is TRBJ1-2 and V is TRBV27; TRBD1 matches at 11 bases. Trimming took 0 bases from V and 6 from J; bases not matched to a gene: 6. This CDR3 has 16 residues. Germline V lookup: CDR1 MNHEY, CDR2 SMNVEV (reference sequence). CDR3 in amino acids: CASSLSLRTGGHGYTF. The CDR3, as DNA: TGTGCCAGCAGTTTATCCCTCCGGACAGGGGGCCATGGCTACACCTTC.

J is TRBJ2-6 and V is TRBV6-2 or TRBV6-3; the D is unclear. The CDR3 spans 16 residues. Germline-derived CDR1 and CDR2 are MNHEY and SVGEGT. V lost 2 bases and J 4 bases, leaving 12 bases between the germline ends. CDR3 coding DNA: TGTGCCAGCAGTTACCCCGCCCCCCAAGGGGCCAACGTCCTGACTTTC. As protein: CASSYPAPQGANVLTF.

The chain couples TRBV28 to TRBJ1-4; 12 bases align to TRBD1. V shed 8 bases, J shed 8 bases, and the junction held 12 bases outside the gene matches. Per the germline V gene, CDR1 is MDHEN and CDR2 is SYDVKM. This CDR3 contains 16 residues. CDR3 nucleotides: TGTGCCAGCCGCCCCGGGACAGGGGGCCGCCGCGAAAAACTGTTTTTT. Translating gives CASRPGTGGRREKLFF.

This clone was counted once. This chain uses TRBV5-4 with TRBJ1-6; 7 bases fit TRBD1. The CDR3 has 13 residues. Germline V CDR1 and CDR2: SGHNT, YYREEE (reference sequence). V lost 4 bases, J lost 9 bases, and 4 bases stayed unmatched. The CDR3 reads CASSPGQLSPLHF. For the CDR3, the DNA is TGTGCCAGCAGCCCGGGACAGCTTTCACCCCTCCACTTT.

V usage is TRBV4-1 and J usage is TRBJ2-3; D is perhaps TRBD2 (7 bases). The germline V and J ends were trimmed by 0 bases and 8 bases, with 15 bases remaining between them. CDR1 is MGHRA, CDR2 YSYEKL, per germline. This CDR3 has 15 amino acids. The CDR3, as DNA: TGCGCCAGCAGCCAAGAGGGGCGGGGAGGGGGTACGCAGTATTTT. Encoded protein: CASSQEGRGGGTQYF.

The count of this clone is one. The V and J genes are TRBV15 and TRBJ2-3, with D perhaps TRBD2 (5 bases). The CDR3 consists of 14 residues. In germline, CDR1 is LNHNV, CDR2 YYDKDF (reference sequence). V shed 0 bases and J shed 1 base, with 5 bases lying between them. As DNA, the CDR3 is TGTGCCACCAGCAGAGAGGAGGGCACAGATACGCAGTATTTT. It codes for CATSREEGTDTQYF.

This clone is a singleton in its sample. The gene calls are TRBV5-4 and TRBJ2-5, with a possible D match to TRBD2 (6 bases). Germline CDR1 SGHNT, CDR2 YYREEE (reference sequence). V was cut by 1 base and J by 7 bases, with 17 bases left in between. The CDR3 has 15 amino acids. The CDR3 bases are TGTGCCAGCAGCTTGTCTTATGGCGGGATCGGGACCCAGTACTTC. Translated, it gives CASSLSYGGIGTQYF. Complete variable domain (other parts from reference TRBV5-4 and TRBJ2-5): ETGVTQSPTHLIKTRGQQVTLRCSSQSGHNTVSWYQQALGQGPQFIFQYYREEENGRGNFPPRFSGLQFPNYSSELNVNALELDDSALYLCASSLSYGGIGTQYFGPGTRLLVL.

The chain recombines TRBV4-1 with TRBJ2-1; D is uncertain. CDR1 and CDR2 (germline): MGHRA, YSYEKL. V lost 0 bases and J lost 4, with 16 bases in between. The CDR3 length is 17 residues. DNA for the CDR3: TGCGCCAGCAGCCAAGACGATCGATCAGCGAGGTACAATGAGCAGTTCTTC. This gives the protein CASSQDDRSARYNEQFF.

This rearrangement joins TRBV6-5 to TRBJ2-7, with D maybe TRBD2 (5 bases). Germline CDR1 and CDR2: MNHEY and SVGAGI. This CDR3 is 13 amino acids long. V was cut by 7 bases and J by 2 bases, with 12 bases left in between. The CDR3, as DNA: TGTGCCAGCAAGCAGAGGGCCGCCTACGAGCAGTACTTC. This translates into CASKQRAAYEQYF.

CDR3 in DNA: TGTGCCAGCAGCCACCCGGGACAGGGCGTCGGGACCCAGTACTTC. Its protein product is CASSHPGQGVGTQYF. The J gene is TRBJ2-5, the V gene TRBV14; TRBD1 agrees at 9 bases. The CDR3 has 15 residues. CDR1 SGHDN and CDR2 FVKESK come from the germline V gene. V was clipped by 3 bases and J by 7 bases; unmatched bases: 9.

CDR3 coding DNA: TGTGCCAGCAGCCCAGGACATCCGAACACTGAAGCTTTCTTT. This sequence encodes CASSPGHPNTEAFF. The chain joins TRBV2 to TRBJ1-1; the D gene is possibly TRBD1 (5 bases). V lost 6 bases to trimming and J lost 1 base, with 12 bases between them. CDR1 is SNHLY and CDR2 is FYNNEI in the germline V gene. The CDR3 loop spans 14 amino acids.

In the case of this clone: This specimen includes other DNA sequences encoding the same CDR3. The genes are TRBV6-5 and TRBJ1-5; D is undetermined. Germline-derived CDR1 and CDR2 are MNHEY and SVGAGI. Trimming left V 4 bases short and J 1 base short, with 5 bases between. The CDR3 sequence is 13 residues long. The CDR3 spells CASSSLSNQPQHF. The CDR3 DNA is TGTGCCAGCAGTTCTCTGAGCAATCAGCCCCAGCATTTT.

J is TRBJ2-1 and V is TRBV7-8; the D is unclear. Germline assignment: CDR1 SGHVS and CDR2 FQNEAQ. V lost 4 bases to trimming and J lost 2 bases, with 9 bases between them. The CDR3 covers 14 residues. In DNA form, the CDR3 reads TGTGCCAGCAGCTCTCTTGGCCCCTACAATGAGCAGTTCTTC. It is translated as CASSSLGPYNEQFF.

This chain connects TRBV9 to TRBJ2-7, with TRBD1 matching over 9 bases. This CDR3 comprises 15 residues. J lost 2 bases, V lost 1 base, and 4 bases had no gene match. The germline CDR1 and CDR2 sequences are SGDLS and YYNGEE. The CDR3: CASSVTGQGAYEQYF. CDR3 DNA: TGTGCCAGCAGCGTAACGGGACAGGGCGCCTACGAGCAGTACTTC.

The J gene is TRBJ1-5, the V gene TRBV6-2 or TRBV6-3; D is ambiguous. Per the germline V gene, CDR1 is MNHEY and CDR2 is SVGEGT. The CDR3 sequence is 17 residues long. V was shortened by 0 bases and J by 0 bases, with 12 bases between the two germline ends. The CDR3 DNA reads TGTGCCAGCAGTTACTCGTTCATTGGGTATAGCAATCAGCCCCAGCATTTT. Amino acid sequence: CASSYSFIGYSNQPQHF.

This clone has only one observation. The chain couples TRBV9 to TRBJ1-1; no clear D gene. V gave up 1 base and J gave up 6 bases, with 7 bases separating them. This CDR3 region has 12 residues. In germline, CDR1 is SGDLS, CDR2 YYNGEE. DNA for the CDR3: TGTGCCAGCAGCGTATCTAACGCTGAAGCTTTCTTT. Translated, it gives CASSVSNAEAFF. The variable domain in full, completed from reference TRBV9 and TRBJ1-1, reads DSGVTQTPKHLITATGQRVTLRCSPRSGDLSVYWYQQSLDQGLQFLIQYYNGEERAKGNILERFSAQQFPDLHSELNLSSLELGDSALYFCASSVSNAEAFFGQGTRLTVV.